Listed below are T cell receptor beta chains from one sample, sequenced in a study of cytomegalovirus exposure and HLA in healthy donors. Here immunoSEQ multiplex PCR was the method, and the copy in TCRdb shows in-frame clones only, minus some. The table has hundreds of thousands of clones, around four fifths seen once; the top ten hold roughly 2.5%. Input material: PBMCs. These TCRs come from a woman aged 60-70 years in good health and CMV-seropositive. Both conserved end residues are part of each CDR3.

v_call: TRBV28; j_call: TRBJ1-2; cdr3_aa: CASSLFQGVSYGYTF
v_call: TRBV19; j_call: TRBJ2-5; cdr3_aa: CASSIWDRAGLAGGRETQYF
v_call: TRBV7-9; j_call: TRBJ2-3; cdr3_aa: CASSSSGYTQYF
v_call: TRBV30; j_call: TRBJ2-1; cdr3_aa: CAWSAGRAYNEQFF
v_call: TRBV6-1; j_call: TRBJ1-2; cdr3_aa: CASRKVAGGSSYTF
v_call: TRBV5-6; j_call: TRBJ2-1; cdr3_aa: CASSLELAGGRRLYNEQFF
v_call: TRBV5-4; j_call: TRBJ2-7; cdr3_aa: CASSLSGRAYEQYF
v_call: TRBV29-1; j_call: TRBJ2-2; cdr3_aa: CSVERTGNTGELFF
v_call: TRBV30; j_call: TRBJ1-2; cdr3_aa: CAWSVTGRGLWGYTF
v_call: TRBV7-9; j_call: TRBJ2-3; cdr3_aa: CASSLTGDTQYF
v_call: TRBV6-6; j_call: TRBJ1-4; cdr3_aa: CASSYTRQQLNEKLFF
v_call: TRBV28; j_call: TRBJ2-5; cdr3_aa: CASSLWGREETQYF
v_call: TRBV4-1; j_call: TRBJ1-2; cdr3_aa: CASSQRVQGGYGYTF
v_call: TRBV9; j_call: TRBJ1-1; cdr3_aa: CASSVVLGEWTEAFF
v_call: TRBV4-3; j_call: TRBJ1-3; cdr3_aa: CASSQDARGGNTIYF
v_call: TRBV7-3; j_call: TRBJ2-2; cdr3_aa: CASSSPTVAGELFF
v_call: TRBV5-1; j_call: TRBJ2-5; cdr3_aa: CASSVGSGETQYF
v_call: TRBV5-4; j_call: TRBJ1-1; cdr3_aa: CASSLGGQGGNTEAFF
v_call: TRBV30; j_call: TRBJ1-2; cdr3_aa: CASRGDRVDYYGYTF
v_call: TRBV12-5; j_call: TRBJ2-1; cdr3_aa: CASGLALVAGFRYNEQFF
v_call: TRBV2; j_call: TRBJ2-2; cdr3_aa: CASSEGQGWAGELFF
v_call: TRBV19; j_call: TRBJ1-4; cdr3_aa: CASSYRGGDGEKLFF
v_call: TRBV4-3; j_call: TRBJ1-2; cdr3_aa: CASSNRGRDYGYTF
v_call: TRBV7-6; j_call: TRBJ2-7; cdr3_aa: CASSLASISYEQYF
v_call: TRBV5-1; j_call: TRBJ1-2; cdr3_aa: CASSLEGGGYTF
v_call: TRBV30; j_call: TRBJ1-4; cdr3_aa: CAWSVRFFEKLFF
v_call: TRBV4-1; j_call: TRBJ2-2; cdr3_aa: CASSQGDRDTGELFF
v_call: TRBV2; j_call: TRBJ1-6; cdr3_aa: CASNVLRGLINSPLHF